These T cell receptor beta chains were read from a single sample in a study of blood T cells in healthy people across ages. One entry per CDR3 protein results from TCRdb running MiXCR on the 5' RACE reads. The table records about 830,000 distinct CDR3 sequences, 60% to 80% of them present only once. Material: blood. These receptor sequences come from a man aged 30 to 45 in good health. The CDR3 runs from the conserved cysteine through the conserved F or W. D genes are given only for firm matches. Not all rows give a size; the values are once, few, many and, for expanded clones, a class.

NA TRBJ2-7 TRBV14 NA TGTGCCAGCAGCCCCATAGGAGGGACCTTCTACGAGCAGTACTTC CASSPIGGTFYEQYF
NA TRBJ2-4 TRBV6-5 NA TGTGCCAGCAGATCTGCGGAGTCTAAAAACATTCAGTACTTC CASRSAESKNIQYF
NA TRBJ2-1 TRBV4-2 NA TGTGCCAGCAGCCAAGATTTAAAGGGTTCTAATGAGCAGTTCTTC CASSQDLKGSNEQFF
TRBD2 TRBJ2-7 TRBV6-6 NA TGTGCCAGCAGACGGACTAGCGGGGGGGCCGACGAGCAGTACTTC CASRRTSGGADEQYF
TRBD1 TRBJ1-1 TRBV12-3/TRBV12-4 once TGTACCAGCAGTTTAAGGGGGCGAGGTTTTCGTGAAGCTTTCTTT CTSSLRGRGFREAFF
TRBD1 TRBJ2-1 TRBV6-2/TRBV6-3 NA TGTGCCAGCAATTTGGGACAGGCGTTTTACAATGAGCAGTTCTTC CASNLGQAFYNEQFF
NA TRBJ2-3 TRBV18 few TGTGCCAGCTCACAGGCACAGGGCGATACGCAGTATTTT CASSQAQGDTQYF
TRBD2 TRBJ2-1 TRBV4-3 NA TGCGCCAGCAGCCAAGACCCACTAGCGGCAAACAATGAGCAGTTCTTC CASSQDPLAANNEQFF
NA TRBJ2-7 TRBV29-1 few TGCAGCGTTGTGGTCGGAGGGCTATACGAGCAGTACTTC CSVVVGGLYEQYF
TRBD2 TRBJ2-2 TRBV24-1 few TGTGCCACCAGTGACGCTGGAGTAAAGCGGGGCCCCGGGGAGCTGTTTTTT CATSDAGVKRGPGELFF
TRBD2 TRBJ2-1 TRBV11-2 few TGTGCCAGCAGTCGACTAGCGGGGGACTACTACAATGAGCAGTTCTTC CASSRLAGDYYNEQFF
TRBD1 TRBJ2-7 TRBV5-1 NA TGCGCCAGCAGCTCCCGGTCGGGACAGCATTACGAGCAGTACTTC CASSSRSGQHYEQYF
NA TRBJ1-2 TRBV6-5 NA TGTGCCAGCAGTTACATCCAAGCAGCTAACTATGGCTACACCTTC CASSYIQAANYGYTF
TRBD2 TRBJ2-1 TRBV4-2 NA TGTGCCAGCAGCCAACATCCGGGACTAGCTCCGTCCCAGTACAATGAGCAGTTCTTC CASSQHPGLAPSQYNEQFF
NA TRBJ2-5 TRBV7-2 few TGTGCCAGCAGCCTTCAGTTGGGCTTGCAAGAGACCCAGTACTTC CASSLQLGLQETQYF
NA TRBJ1-1 TRBV10-3 NA TGTGCCATCAATGCCGCGTTGGAGGGCACTGAAGCTTTCTTT CAINAALEGTEAFF
TRBD2 TRBJ2-5 TRBV7-6 NA TGTGCCAGCAGCTTAACTGAAATACTAGCGTCAGAGACCCAGTACTTC CASSLTEILASETQYF
NA TRBJ1-4 TRBV25-1 few TGTGCCAGCAGTGATGCAAAGGAGGGGCCATGGGGAGAAAAACTGTTTTTT CASSDAKEGPWGEKLFF
NA TRBJ1-1 TRBV10-2 NA TGCGCCAGCAGAGAAGGACAGAGTAACACTGAAGCTTTCTTT CASREGQSNTEAFF
TRBD2 TRBJ2-5 TRBV6-5 NA TGTGCCAGCACCACTAGCGGGGGGGAAGAGACCCAGTACTTC CASTTSGGEETQYF
TRBD2 TRBJ2-7 TRBV4-2 NA TGTGCCAGCAGCCAAGTCCCGGGGAGCGGGGGTTACGAGCAGTATTTC CASSQVPGSGGYEQYF
NA TRBJ2-7 TRBV20-1 NA TGCAGTGCAAAACCCGGGACGGGGGTCTCCTACGAGCAGTACTTC CSAKPGTGVSYEQYF
NA TRBJ1-1 TRBV6-5 NA TGTGCCAGCAGTGCCGGAGGAGTTACTGAAGCTTTCTTT CASSAGGVTEAFF
TRBD2 TRBJ2-1 TRBV6-4 few TGTGCCAGCAGTGACGTTGGCGGGGGGTTGTCGGGTGAGCAGTTCTTC CASSDVGGGLSGEQFF
NA TRBJ1-4 TRBV20-1 few TGCAGTGCTAGAGACCCAACCGGGAATGAAAAACTGTTTTTT CSARDPTGNEKLFF
NA TRBJ2-3 TRBV13 NA TGTGCCAGCAGCTTTGTCGGACTGGCGGGCAACACAGAGACGCAGTATTTT CASSFVGLAGNTETQYF
NA TRBJ1-5 TRBV12-3/TRBV12-4 NA TGTGCCAGCACCAAAACCACCCCTCAGCCCCAGCATTTT CASTKTTPQPQHF
NA TRBJ2-5 TRBV20-1 NA TGCAGTGCTAAGGGGGCGGGGGCGGCAGAGACCCAGTACTTC CSAKGAGAAETQYF
TRBD2 TRBJ2-5 TRBV7-2 few TGTGCCAGCAGCCCATCGACTAGCCCCGAGACCCAGTACTTC CASSPSTSPETQYF
NA TRBJ2-5 TRBV28 NA TGTGCCAGCAGTTTATTCGTCAAAGAAGAGACCCAGTACTTC CASSLFVKEETQYF
TRBD2 TRBJ2-3 TRBV4-3 NA TGCGCCAGCAGCCAAGATAGCGGGGGGGCTCATGATACGCAGTATTTT CASSQDSGGAHDTQYF
NA TRBJ2-6 TRBV18 few TGTGCCAGCTCACCCTACAAAGTAACTGGGGCCAACGTCCTGACTTTC CASSPYKVTGANVLTF
TRBD2 TRBJ2-1 TRBV20-1 NA TGCAGTGCTCCCGGACTAGCGTCCTACAACGAGCAGTTCTTC CSAPGLASYNEQFF
TRBD2 TRBJ2-3 TRBV4-2 many TGTGCCAGCAGCCAAGGAGGGGAGGGCACTAGCACAGATACGCAGTATTTT CASSQGGEGTSTDTQYF
NA TRBJ1-3 TRBV4-3 NA TGCGCCAGCAGCCAAGATTATAGGGCCGTCTCTGGAAACACCATATATTTT CASSQDYRAVSGNTIYF
TRBD2 TRBJ2-3 TRBV12-3/TRBV12-4 NA TGTGCCAGCACTCTACGTCCAGCGGGGGGGCACAGGTATTTT CASTLRPAGGHRYF
NA TRBJ2-7 TRBV6-1 NA TGTACCAGCAGTGAAAACGGCCGCGGAAACGAGCAGTACTTC CTSSENGRGNEQYF
NA TRBJ2-1 TRBV7-9 NA TGTGCCAGCAGCGCGGGACCGGTGGGTGAGCAGTTCTTC CASSAGPVGEQFF
NA TRBJ2-7 TRBV28 NA TGTGCCAGCAGTTTATTCACGTCCTACGAGCAGTACTTC CASSLFTSYEQYF
TRBD2 TRBJ2-5 TRBV6-5 NA TGTGCCAGCAGTTACGGCCTAGCGGGGGGGCCGCAGACCCAGTACTTC CASSYGLAGGPQTQYF
TRBD2 TRBJ2-1 TRBV7-3 NA TGTGCCAGCAGCTCGCTGCTAGCGGGGGTCCACAATGAGCAGTTCTTC CASSSLLAGVHNEQFF
TRBD2 TRBJ2-5 TRBV4-2 NA TGTGCCAGCAGTCCAGACCGGGGGGGCGGTGAGACCCAGTACTTC CASSPDRGGGETQYF
NA TRBJ1-4 TRBV20-1 NA TGCAGTGCTACTTTTACCCCAGGTCCAAGCACGGAAAAACTGTTTTTT CSATFTPGPSTEKLFF
NA TRBJ2-1 TRBV4-3 NA TGCGCCAGCAGCCAAGATGTCCTTCACGGGGCTTACTCCTACAATGAGCAGTTCTTC CASSQDVLHGAYSYNEQFF
NA TRBJ1-5 TRBV21-1 few TGTGCCAGCAGCCTAGGGAGTGGGAATTGCAATCAGCCCCAGCATTTT CASSLGSGNCNQPQHF
NA TRBJ2-7 TRBV7-2 NA TGTGCCAGCAGCTTATTTTTGGGGGGATACTACGAGCAGTACTTC CASSLFLGGYYEQYF
NA TRBJ1-5 TRBV2 NA TGTGCCAGCACCCGAGGGCGGGGGAATCAGCCCCAGCATTTT CASTRGRGNQPQHF